The entry that follows covers one TCR beta chain sequence. What it binds is unknown. The data derive from a study of T cell responses to AZD1222 COVID-19 vaccine. Study-wide background: Some second doses came at about 4 weeks and others at about 12 weeks; these were pooled.

Only in-frame clones appear in the TCRdb table, and some are missing; sequencing was by immunoSEQ multiplex PCR. The sample holds over 85,000 clones, about 85% seen once. Study results and limitations: Two AZD1222 doses significantly raised spike-specific TCR breadth and depth over controls. Mostly white British, mostly female donors; authors suggested clonal diversity may be underestimated.

The sequence derives from an adult in good health. Sequencing used peripheral blood, obtained on day 0 of AZD1222 vaccination.

CDR3 sequence: CASSLSTGENEQYF. The CDR3 coding sequence is TGTGCCAGCAGCCTGTCGACAGGTGAAAACGAGCAGTACTTC. The rearrangement uses TRBV9 and TRBJ2-7; maybe TRBD1 (6 bases). Trimming stripped 4 bases from V and 5 bases from J, with 16 bases between. CDR1 is SGDLS and CDR2 is YYNGEE in the germline V gene. This CDR3 contains 14 residues.